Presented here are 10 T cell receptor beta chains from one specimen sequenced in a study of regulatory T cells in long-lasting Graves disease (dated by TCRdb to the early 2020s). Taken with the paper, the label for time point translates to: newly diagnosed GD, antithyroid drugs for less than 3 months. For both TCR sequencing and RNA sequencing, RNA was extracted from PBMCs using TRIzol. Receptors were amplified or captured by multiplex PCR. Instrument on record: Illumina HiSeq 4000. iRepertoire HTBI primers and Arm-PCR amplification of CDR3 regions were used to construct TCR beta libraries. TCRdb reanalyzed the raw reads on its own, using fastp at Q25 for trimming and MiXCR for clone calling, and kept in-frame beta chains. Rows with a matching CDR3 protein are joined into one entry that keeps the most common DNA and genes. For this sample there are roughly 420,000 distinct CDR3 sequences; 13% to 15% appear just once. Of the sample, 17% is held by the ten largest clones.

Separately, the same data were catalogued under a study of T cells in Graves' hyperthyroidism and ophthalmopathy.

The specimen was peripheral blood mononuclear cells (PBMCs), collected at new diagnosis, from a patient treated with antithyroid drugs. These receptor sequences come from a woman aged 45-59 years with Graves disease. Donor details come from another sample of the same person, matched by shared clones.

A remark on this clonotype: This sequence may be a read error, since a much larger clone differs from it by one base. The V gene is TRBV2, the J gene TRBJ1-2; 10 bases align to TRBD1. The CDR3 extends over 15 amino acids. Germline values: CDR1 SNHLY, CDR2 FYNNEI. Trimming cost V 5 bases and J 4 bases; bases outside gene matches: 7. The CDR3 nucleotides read TGTGCCAGCAGTCCCGGGACAGGGGTGATCTATGGCTACACCTTC. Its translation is CASSPGTGVIYGYTF.

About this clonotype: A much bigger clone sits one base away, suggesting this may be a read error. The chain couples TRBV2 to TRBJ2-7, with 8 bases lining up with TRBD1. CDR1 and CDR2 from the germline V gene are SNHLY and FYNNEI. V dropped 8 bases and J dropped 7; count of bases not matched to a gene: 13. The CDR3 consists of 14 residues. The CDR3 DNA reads TGTGCCAGCCAGCCAGGGGGCACCTACAATGAGCAGTACTTC. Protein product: CASQPGGTYNEQYF.

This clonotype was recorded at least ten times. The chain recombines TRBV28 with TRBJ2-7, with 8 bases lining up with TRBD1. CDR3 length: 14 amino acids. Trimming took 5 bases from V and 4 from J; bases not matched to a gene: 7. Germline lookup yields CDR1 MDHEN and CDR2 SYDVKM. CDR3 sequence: CASSHRGFGYEQYF. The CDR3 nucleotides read TGTGCCAGCAGTCACAGGGGGTTCGGATACGAGCAGTACTTC.

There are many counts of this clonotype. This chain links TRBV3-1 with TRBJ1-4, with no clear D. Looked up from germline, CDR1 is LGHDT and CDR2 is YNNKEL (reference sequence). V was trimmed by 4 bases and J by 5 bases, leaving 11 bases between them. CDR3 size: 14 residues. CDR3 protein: CASSPSVLNEKLFF. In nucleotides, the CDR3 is TGTGCCAGCAGCCCCTCGGTCCTAAATGAAAAACTGTTTTTT.

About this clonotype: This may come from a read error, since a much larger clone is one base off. This CDR3 is CASSFRPPGQGAGWYDEQYF. The CDR3 nucleotides read TGTGCCAGCAGTTTTCGACCTCCGGGACAGGGGGCTGGCTGGTATGATGAGCAGTACTTC. The gene calls are TRBV28 and TRBJ2-7, with 12 positions matching TRBD1. The CDR3 has 20 amino acids. V lost 3 bases, J lost 7 bases, and 22 bases stayed unmatched. Germline CDR1 MDHEN, CDR2 SYDVKM. Variable domain in full (rest from reference TRBV28 and TRBJ2-7): DVKVTQSSRYLVKRTGEKVFLECVQDMDHENMFWYRQDPGLGLRLIYFSYDVKMKEKGDIPEGYSVSREKKERFSLILESASTNQTSMYLCASSFRPPGQGAGWYDEQYFGPGTRLTVT.

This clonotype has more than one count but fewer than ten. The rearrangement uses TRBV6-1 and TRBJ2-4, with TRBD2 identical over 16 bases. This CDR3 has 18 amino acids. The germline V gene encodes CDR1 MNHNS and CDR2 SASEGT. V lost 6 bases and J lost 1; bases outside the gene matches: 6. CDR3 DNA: TGTGCCAGCAGCCAGGGACTAGCGGGAGGGTGGGCCAAAAACATTCAGTACTTC. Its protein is CASSQGLAGGWAKNIQYF.

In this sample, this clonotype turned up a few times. This chain's CDR3 is CSAAGGGSWNTEAFF. The CDR3, as DNA: TGCAGCGCCGCGGGGGGGGGGTCATGGAACACTGAAGCTTTCTTT. The rearrangement links TRBV29-1 to TRBJ1-1; perhaps TRBD1 as D (5 bases). The CDR3 runs 15 residues. Germline lookup yields CDR1 SQVTM and CDR2 ANQGSEA. Trimming cost V 7 bases and J 1 base, with 19 bases left between them.

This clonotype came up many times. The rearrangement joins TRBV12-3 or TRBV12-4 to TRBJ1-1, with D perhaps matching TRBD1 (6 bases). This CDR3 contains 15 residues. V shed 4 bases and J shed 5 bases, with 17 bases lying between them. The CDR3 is CASSYSQGLGTEAFF. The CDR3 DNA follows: TGTGCCAGCAGTTACTCGCAGGGGTTGGGAACTGAAGCTTTCTTT.

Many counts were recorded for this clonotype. CDR3 in amino acids: CASSPGPYEQYF. In nucleotides, the CDR3 is TGTGCCAGCAGTCCCGGACCCTACGAGCAGTACTTC. The chain recombines TRBV28 with TRBJ2-7; no clear D. Trimming took 5 bases from V and 2 from J, leaving 7 bases between them. This CDR3 spans 12 amino acids. Germline lookup yields CDR1 MDHEN and CDR2 SYDVKM.

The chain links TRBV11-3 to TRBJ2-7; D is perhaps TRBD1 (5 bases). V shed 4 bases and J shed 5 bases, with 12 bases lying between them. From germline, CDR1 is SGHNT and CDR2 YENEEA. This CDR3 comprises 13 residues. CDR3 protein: CASSSDSTDEQYF. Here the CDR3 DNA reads TGTGCCAGCAGCTCAGACTCGACAGACGAGCAGTACTTC. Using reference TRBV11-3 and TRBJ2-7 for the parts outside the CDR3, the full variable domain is EAGVVQSPRYKIIEKKQPVAFWCNPISGHNTLYWYLQNLGQGPELLIRYENEEAVDDSQLPKDRFSAERLKGVDSTLKIQPAELGDSAVYLCASSSDSTDEQYFGPGTRLTVT.